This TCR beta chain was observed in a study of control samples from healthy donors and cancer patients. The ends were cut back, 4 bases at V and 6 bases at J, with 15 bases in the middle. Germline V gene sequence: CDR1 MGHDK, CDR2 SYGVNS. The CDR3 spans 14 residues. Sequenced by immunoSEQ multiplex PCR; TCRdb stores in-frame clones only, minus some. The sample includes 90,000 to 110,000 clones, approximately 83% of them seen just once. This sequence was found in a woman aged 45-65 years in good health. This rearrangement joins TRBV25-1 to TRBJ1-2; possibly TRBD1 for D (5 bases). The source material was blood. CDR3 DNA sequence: TGTGCCAGCAGTGCCTCGCCAGGGTTAGATGGCTACACCTTC. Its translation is CASSASPGLDGYTF.